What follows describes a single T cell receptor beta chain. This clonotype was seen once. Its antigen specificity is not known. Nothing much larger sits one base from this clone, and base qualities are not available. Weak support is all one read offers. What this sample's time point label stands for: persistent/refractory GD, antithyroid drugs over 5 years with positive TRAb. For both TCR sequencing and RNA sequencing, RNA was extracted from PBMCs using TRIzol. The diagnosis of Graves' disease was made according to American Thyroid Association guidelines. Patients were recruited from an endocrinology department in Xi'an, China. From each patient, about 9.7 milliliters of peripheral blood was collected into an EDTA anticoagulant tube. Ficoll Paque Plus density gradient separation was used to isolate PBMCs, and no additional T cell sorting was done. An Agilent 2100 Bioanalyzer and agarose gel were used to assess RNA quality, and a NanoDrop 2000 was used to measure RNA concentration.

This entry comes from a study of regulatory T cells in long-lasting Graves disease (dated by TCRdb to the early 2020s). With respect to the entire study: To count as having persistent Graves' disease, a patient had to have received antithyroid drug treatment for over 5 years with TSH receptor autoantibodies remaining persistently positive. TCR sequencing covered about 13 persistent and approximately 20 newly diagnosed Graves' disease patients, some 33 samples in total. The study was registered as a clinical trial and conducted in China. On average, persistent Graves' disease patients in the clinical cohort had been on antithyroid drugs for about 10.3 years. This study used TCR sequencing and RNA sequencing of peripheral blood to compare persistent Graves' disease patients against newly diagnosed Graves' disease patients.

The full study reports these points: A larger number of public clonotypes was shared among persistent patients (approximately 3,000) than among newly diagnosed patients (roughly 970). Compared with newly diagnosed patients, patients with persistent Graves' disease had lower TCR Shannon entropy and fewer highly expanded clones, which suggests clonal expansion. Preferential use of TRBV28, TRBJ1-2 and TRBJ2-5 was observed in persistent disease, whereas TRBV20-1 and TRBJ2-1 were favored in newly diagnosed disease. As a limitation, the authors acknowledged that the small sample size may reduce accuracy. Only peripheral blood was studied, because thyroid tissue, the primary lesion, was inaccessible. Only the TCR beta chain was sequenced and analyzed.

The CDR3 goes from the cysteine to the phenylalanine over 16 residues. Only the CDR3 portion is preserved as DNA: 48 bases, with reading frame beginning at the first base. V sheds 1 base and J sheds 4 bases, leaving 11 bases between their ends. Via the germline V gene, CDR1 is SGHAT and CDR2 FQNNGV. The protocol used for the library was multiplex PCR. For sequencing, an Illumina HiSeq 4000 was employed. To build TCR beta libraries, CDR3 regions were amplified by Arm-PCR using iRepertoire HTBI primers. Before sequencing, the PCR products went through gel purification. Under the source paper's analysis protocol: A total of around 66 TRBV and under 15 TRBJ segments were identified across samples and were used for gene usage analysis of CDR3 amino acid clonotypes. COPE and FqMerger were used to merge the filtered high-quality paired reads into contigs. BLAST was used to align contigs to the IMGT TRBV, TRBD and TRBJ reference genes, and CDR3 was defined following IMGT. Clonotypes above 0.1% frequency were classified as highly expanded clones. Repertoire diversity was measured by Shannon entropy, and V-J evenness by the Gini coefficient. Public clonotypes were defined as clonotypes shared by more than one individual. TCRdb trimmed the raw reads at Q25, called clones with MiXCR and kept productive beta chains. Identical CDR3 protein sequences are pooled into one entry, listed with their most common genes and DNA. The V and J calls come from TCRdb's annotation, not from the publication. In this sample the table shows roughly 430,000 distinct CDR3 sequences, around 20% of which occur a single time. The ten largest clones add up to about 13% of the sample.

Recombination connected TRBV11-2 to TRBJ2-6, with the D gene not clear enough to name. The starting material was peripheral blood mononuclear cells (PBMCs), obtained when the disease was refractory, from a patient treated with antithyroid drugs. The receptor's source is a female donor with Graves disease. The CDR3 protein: CASSLADLQGANVLTF. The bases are TGTGCCAGCAGCTTAGCCGATTTACAGGGGGCCAACGTCCTGACTTTC.